This T cell receptor beta chain was profiled in a study of cytotoxic CD8 clonotypes in ibrutinib-treated CLL. Points from the study as a whole: Clonality was elevated at ibrutinib response and had returned toward baseline at progression.

Trimming removed 5 bases at V and 2 bases at J, with 4 bases between. The CDR3 extends over 11 amino acids. Germline-derived CDR1 and CDR2 are MNHNS and SASEGT. Concerning this clone: Its specificity is not known.

Data came from immunoSEQ multiplex PCR; TCRdb stores just in-frame clones and leaves some out. The sample contains more than 110,000 clones, 80% of which appear only once. This chain links TRBV6-1 with TRBJ2-7; D not certain. The material sequenced was PBMCs, taken after 36 months of ibrutinib treatment. The sequence came from a human donor with chronic lymphocytic leukemia. The CDR3, as DNA: TGTGCCAGCAGTTCCCCCTACGAGCAGTACTTC. This sequence encodes CASSSPYEQYF.